The present TCR beta chain was sequenced within a study of blood T cell repertoires in COVID-19. As for the study in general: Collection of acute and convalescent COVID-19 samples took place in the United States, Italy and Spain. T cells, B-cell-depleted T cells, or PBMCs provided the cDNA or gDNA that served as material.

CDR1 LGHNA and CDR2 YNFKEQ come from the germline V gene. The CDR3 length is 14 residues. V was cut by 1 base and J by 6 bases, with 13 bases left in between. The Seattle site enrolled patients during active infection and followed them longitudinally. Authors' processing steps: It was from reference gene primer amplification that nucleated cell counts were estimated. Assay: immunoSEQ multiplex PCR; the TCRdb copy retains only in-frame clones and omits some. V, J and clone size reflect that table, while D and trimming were determined from the DNA. The sample carries almost 400,000 clones, roughly 86% recorded once.

The specimen sequenced was peripheral blood. The sequence derives from a woman in her fifties or sixties with COVID-19, enrolled during active disease. The chain joins TRBV4-2 to TRBJ2-7; no firm D call. The CDR3 coding sequence is TGTGCCAGCAGCCAAGGCGGAGCTACGGGCGAGCAGTACTTC. Protein product: CASSQGGATGEQYF.